What follows is one T cell receptor (beta chain) and its context. The record originates from a study of T cell responses to AZD1222 COVID-19 vaccine. TCRdb keeps only in-frame clones here, not all; method: immunoSEQ multiplex PCR. This sample has 150,000 or so clones, with over 75% found just once. Germline lookup yields CDR1 SGHTS and CDR2 YDEGEE. This CDR3 region has 15 residues. The trim removed 0 bases at V and 8 bases at J, leaving 4 bases unmatched. This receptor was obtained from an adult in good health. The sequencing here drew on peripheral blood, taken on day 0 of AZD1222 vaccination. This rearrangement joins TRBV5-8 to TRBJ2-1, with 11 positions matching TRBD2. CDR3 residues: CASSLGLAGIDEQFF. The CDR3 nucleotides are TGTGCCAGCAGCTTGGGACTAGCGGGAATCGATGAGCAGTTCTTC.